This section outlines one T cell receptor (beta chain) sequence together with its context. The data belong to a study of blood T cell repertoires in COVID-19. The V gene's germline CDR1 is LNHDA and CDR2 SQIVND (reference sequence). The CDR3 totals 13 residues. Germline trimming cut 8 bases from V and 8 bases from J; bases unmatched to any gene: 6. Source study methods: From reference gene primer amplification, estimates of nucleated cell counts were derived. Clones were sequenced by immunoSEQ multiplex PCR, and TCRdb holds only the in-frame ones, with some missing. The DNA gave D and trimming, while V, J and clone size come from that table. The sample includes about 340,000 clones, 83% of them seen just once.

Sequenced: peripheral blood. The V call is TRBV19, the J call TRBJ1-6, with 7 bases aligning to TRBD1. This clonotype originated in a man under 40 with active or convalescent COVID-19. The CDR3 DNA is TGTGCCAGTGGAGGGACAGCCGATTCACCCCTCCACTTT. This codes for CASGGTADSPLHF.